Listed below are T cell receptor beta chains from one sample, sequenced in a study of T cell changes during pregnancy in multiple sclerosis. The repertoire was sequenced with immunoSEQ multiplex PCR; TCRdb's copy has only in-frame clones and lacks some. Of about 64,000 clones in the sample, roughly 87% were seen once. The specimen comprised peripheral blood, sampled in the second trimester of pregnancy. These TCRs come from a female donor in good health, enrolled as a control in a pregnancy study. CDR3s include the opening cysteine and the closing phenylalanine or tryptophan. The D gene is left open where the match is weak. Part of the rows lack a size; the others show once, few, many or a class for expanded clones.

cdr3_nt: TGCAGCGTTGAAGTCCCCCCCCCTAGCACAGATACGCAGTATTTT
cdr3_aa: CSVEVPPPSTDTQYF
v_call: TRBV29-1
clone_size: .
j_call: TRBJ2-3
d_call: .

cdr3_nt: TGTGCCAGCAGCTTAGGACAGAACGTTATGAACACTGAAGCTTTCTTT
cdr3_aa: CASSLGQNVMNTEAFF
v_call: TRBV11-1
clone_size: .
j_call: TRBJ1-1
d_call: .

cdr3_nt: TGTGCCAGCAGCCCCCTAGGCAATGAGCAGTTCTTC
cdr3_aa: CASSPLGNEQFF
v_call: TRBV27
clone_size: .
j_call: TRBJ2-1
d_call: .

cdr3_nt: TGTGCCAGCAGCTCCACCGTTAAACGGGTACCTGGAAACACCATATATTTT
cdr3_aa: CASSSTVKRVPGNTIYF
v_call: TRBV5-6
clone_size: .
j_call: TRBJ1-3
d_call: .

cdr3_nt: TGTGCCAGCTCACCACCTATCACGGACTCCGGTAATGAAAAACTGTTTTTT
cdr3_aa: CASSPPITDSGNEKLFF
v_call: TRBV18
clone_size: .
j_call: TRBJ1-4
d_call: .

cdr3_nt: TGTGCCAGCAGCCCCTGGAGTGCTGGGGAGCAGTACTTC
cdr3_aa: CASSPWSAGEQYF
v_call: TRBV6-5
clone_size: .
j_call: TRBJ2-7
d_call: .

cdr3_nt: TGTGCCAGCAGCTTAGGAGCGCGTTCGGGGGACCCCCGGGCTGAAGCTTTCTTT
cdr3_aa: CASSLGARSGDPRAEAFF
v_call: TRBV13
clone_size: .
j_call: TRBJ1-1
d_call: .

cdr3_nt: TGTGCCAGTAGTATTTCAACTAGCGTTTCCTCCTACAATGAGCAGTTCTTC
cdr3_aa: CASSISTSVSSYNEQFF
v_call: TRBV19
clone_size: once
j_call: TRBJ2-1
d_call: TRBD2

cdr3_nt: TGCAGCGTTGCGGCCGACAGTAACGAGCAGTACTTC
cdr3_aa: CSVAADSNEQYF
v_call: TRBV29-1
clone_size: .
j_call: TRBJ2-7
d_call: .

cdr3_nt: TGTGCCAGCAGCCAAGATGGGACTAGCGGGGCCCACGAGCAGTACTTC
cdr3_aa: CASSQDGTSGAHEQYF
v_call: TRBV4-2
clone_size: .
j_call: TRBJ2-7
d_call: TRBD2

cdr3_nt: TGTGCCAGCGCCCCCTTTACAGGGGAGAATTCACCCCTCCACTTT
cdr3_aa: CASAPFTGENSPLHF
v_call: TRBV10-3
clone_size: .
j_call: TRBJ1-6
d_call: TRBD1

cdr3_nt: TGTGCCAGTAGCCCGCTAGCCGGGACAGTAACCTACGAGCAGTACTTC
cdr3_aa: CASSPLAGTVTYEQYF
v_call: TRBV19
clone_size: .
j_call: TRBJ2-7
d_call: TRBD1

cdr3_nt: TGTGCCAGCAGCCCTTGGGGGGGGCCAGGTGAAAACATTCAGTACTTC
cdr3_aa: CASSPWGGPGENIQYF
v_call: TRBV13
clone_size: .
j_call: TRBJ2-4
d_call: .

cdr3_nt: TGTGCCAGCAGCCAAGAAGGAGGGGTAGCGGGGGTCGAGCAGTACTTC
cdr3_aa: CASSQEGGVAGVEQYF
v_call: TRBV4-2
clone_size: .
j_call: TRBJ2-7
d_call: TRBD2

cdr3_nt: TGTGCCAGCAGTCCATTACCGAAAACGGTGGACACTGAAGCTTTCTTT
cdr3_aa: CASSPLPKTVDTEAFF
v_call: TRBV27
clone_size: .
j_call: TRBJ1-1
d_call: .

cdr3_nt: TGTGCCAGCAGCTTAGGACTAGCGGGGGTGGATACGCAGTATTTT
cdr3_aa: CASSLGLAGVDTQYF
v_call: TRBV7-8
clone_size: .
j_call: TRBJ2-3
d_call: TRBD2

cdr3_nt: TGTGCCAGCAGCCTCGGACAGGGGTTTCGGTATGGCTACACCTTC
cdr3_aa: CASSLGQGFRYGYTF
v_call: TRBV6-5
clone_size: .
j_call: TRBJ1-2
d_call: TRBD1

cdr3_nt: TGTGCCAGCAGCGCGGGGACTCCCGATAATTCACCCCTCCACTTT
cdr3_aa: CASSAGTPDNSPLHF
v_call: TRBV9
clone_size: .
j_call: TRBJ1-6
d_call: .

cdr3_nt: TGTGCCACTACGACAGGGACAAGCTCTGGAAACACCATATATTTT
cdr3_aa: CATTTGTSSGNTIYF
v_call: TRBV5-4
clone_size: .
j_call: TRBJ1-3
d_call: TRBD1

cdr3_nt: TGTGCCAGCAGCTCACTAGCGTCCTACAATGAGCAGTTCTTC
cdr3_aa: CASSSLASYNEQFF
v_call: TRBV7-9
clone_size: .
j_call: TRBJ2-1
d_call: TRBD2

cdr3_nt: TGTGCCAGCAGCGCGCGGCAGGGCTACCTCTCCTACGAGCAGTACTTC
cdr3_aa: CASSARQGYLSYEQYF
v_call: TRBV7-9
clone_size: .
j_call: TRBJ2-7
d_call: .

cdr3_nt: TGTGCCAGCACTCGACTAGCGGAAGAGACCCAGTACTTC
cdr3_aa: CASTRLAEETQYF
v_call: TRBV2
clone_size: once
j_call: TRBJ2-5
d_call: TRBD2

cdr3_nt: TGTGCCAGCAGCCCATATCCGGGACTAGCGGGAGTCAGTGAGCAGTTCTTC
cdr3_aa: CASSPYPGLAGVSEQFF
v_call: TRBV7-2
clone_size: few
j_call: TRBJ2-1
d_call: TRBD2

cdr3_nt: TGTGCCAGCAGGTTGCCCCTAGACACTGAAGCTTTCTTT
cdr3_aa: CASRLPLDTEAFF
v_call: TRBV5-5
clone_size: few
j_call: TRBJ1-1
d_call: .

cdr3_nt: TGTGCCAGCACCGCGGGGAGTAGCCTCAGCTATGGCTACACCTTC
cdr3_aa: CASTAGSSLSYGYTF
v_call: TRBV6-6
clone_size: once
j_call: TRBJ1-2
d_call: .

cdr3_nt: TGTGCCAGCAGTGAAGGCGCTGAGAACACTGAAGCTTTCTTT
cdr3_aa: CASSEGAENTEAFF
v_call: TRBV6-1
clone_size: few
j_call: TRBJ1-1
d_call: .

cdr3_nt: TGTGCCAGCAGTTATTGGGCGACAAACAACTCGCCCCAGCATTTT
cdr3_aa: CASSYWATNNSPQHF
v_call: TRBV6-5
clone_size: .
j_call: TRBJ1-5
d_call: .

cdr3_nt: TGTGCCAGCAGCAAGACTAGCGGGACATATAAACAAGAGACCCAGTACTTC
cdr3_aa: CASSKTSGTYKQETQYF
v_call: TRBV9
clone_size: .
j_call: TRBJ2-5
d_call: TRBD2

cdr3_nt: TGTGCCAGCAGTCCCCCGTCGGGGGGTGGAGCTTTCTTT
cdr3_aa: CASSPPSGGGAFF
v_call: TRBV6-5
clone_size: once
j_call: TRBJ1-1
d_call: .

cdr3_nt: TGTGCCAGCAGCTTAGCGCTCGGGGATGGGGCTTTCTTT
cdr3_aa: CASSLALGDGAFF
v_call: TRBV7-2
clone_size: .
j_call: TRBJ1-1
d_call: .

cdr3_nt: TGTGCCAGTAGCCCCCCCCCGGGGAGATCTTATGGCTACACCTTC
cdr3_aa: CASSPPPGRSYGYTF
v_call: TRBV19
clone_size: .
j_call: TRBJ1-2
d_call: .

cdr3_nt: TGTGCCAGCAGCGTAGCGCCCGGGACAAGCTCTGGAAACACCATATATTTT
cdr3_aa: CASSVAPGTSSGNTIYF
v_call: TRBV9
clone_size: once
j_call: TRBJ1-3
d_call: .

cdr3_nt: TGTGCCAGTAGGGATCCGGGGATGACCGGGGAGCTGTTTTTT
cdr3_aa: CASRDPGMTGELFF
v_call: TRBV19
clone_size: .
j_call: TRBJ2-2
d_call: .

cdr3_nt: TGTGCCAGCAGTAACAGGGCATCGGGCACTGAAGCTTTCTTT
cdr3_aa: CASSNRASGTEAFF
v_call: TRBV6-5
clone_size: .
j_call: TRBJ1-1
d_call: .

cdr3_nt: TGTGCCAGCAGTGATCGGCAGACTTTTCAGTTCTTC
cdr3_aa: CASSDRQTFQFF
v_call: TRBV2
clone_size: few
j_call: TRBJ2-1
d_call: .

cdr3_nt: TGCAGCGTTCGCGGGGACACCGGGGAGCTGTTTTTT
cdr3_aa: CSVRGDTGELFF
v_call: TRBV29-1
clone_size: .
j_call: TRBJ2-2
d_call: .

cdr3_nt: TGTGCCAGCAGTGAATTCACCGGGACACATTTT
cdr3_aa: CASSEFTGTHF
v_call: TRBV25-1
clone_size: few
j_call: TRBJ2-3
d_call: .

cdr3_nt: TGCGCCAGCAGCCCCGCCTCAGGCGAGCAGTACTTC
cdr3_aa: CASSPASGEQYF
v_call: TRBV4-1
clone_size: .
j_call: TRBJ2-7
d_call: .